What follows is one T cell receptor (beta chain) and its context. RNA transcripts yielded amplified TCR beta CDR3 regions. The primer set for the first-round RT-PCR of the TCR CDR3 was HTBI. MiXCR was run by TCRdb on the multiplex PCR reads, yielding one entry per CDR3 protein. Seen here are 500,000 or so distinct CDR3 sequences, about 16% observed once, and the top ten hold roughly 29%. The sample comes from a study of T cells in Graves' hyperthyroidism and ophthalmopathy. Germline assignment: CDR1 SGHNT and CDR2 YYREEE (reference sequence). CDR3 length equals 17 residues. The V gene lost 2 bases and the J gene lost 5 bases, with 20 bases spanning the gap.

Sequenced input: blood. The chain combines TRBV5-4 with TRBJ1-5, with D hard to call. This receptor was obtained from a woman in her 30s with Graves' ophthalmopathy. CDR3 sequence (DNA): TGTGCCAGCAGCTTTGGAGCGGGAAGAGGTTTAGATCAGCCCCAGCATTTT. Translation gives CASSFGAGRGLDQPQHF.